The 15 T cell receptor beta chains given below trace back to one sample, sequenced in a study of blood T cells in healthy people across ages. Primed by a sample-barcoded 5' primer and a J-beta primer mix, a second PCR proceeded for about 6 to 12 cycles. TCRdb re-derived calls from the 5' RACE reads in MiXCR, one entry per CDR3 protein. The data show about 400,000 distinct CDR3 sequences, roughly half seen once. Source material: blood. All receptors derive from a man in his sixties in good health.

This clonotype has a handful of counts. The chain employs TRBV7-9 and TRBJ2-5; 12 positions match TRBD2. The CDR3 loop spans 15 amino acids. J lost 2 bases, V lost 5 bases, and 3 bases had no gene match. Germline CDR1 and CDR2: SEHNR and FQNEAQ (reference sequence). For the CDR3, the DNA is TGTGCCAGCAGCAATCTAGCGGGAGGGCAAGAGACCCAGTACTTC. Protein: CASSNLAGGQETQYF. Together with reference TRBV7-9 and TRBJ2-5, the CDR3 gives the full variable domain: DTGVSQNPRHKITKRGQNVTFRCDPISEHNRLYWYRQTLGQGPEFLTYFQNEAQLEKSRLLSDRFSAERPKGSFSTLEIQRTEQGDSAMYLCASSNLAGGQETQYFGPGTRLLVL.

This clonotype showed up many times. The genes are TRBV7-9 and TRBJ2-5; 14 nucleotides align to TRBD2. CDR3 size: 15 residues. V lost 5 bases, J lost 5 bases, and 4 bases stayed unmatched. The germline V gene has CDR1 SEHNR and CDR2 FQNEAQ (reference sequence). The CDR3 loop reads CASSHGLAGGETQYF. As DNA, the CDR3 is TGTGCCAGCAGCCACGGACTAGCGGGAGGCGAGACCCAGTACTTC.

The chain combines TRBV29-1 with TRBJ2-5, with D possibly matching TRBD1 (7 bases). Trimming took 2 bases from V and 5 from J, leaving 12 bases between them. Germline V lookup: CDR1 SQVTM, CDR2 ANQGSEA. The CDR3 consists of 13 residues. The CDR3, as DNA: TGCAGCGTTGAAAGGGCAGGGGGGGAGACCCAGTACTTC. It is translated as CSVERAGGETQYF.

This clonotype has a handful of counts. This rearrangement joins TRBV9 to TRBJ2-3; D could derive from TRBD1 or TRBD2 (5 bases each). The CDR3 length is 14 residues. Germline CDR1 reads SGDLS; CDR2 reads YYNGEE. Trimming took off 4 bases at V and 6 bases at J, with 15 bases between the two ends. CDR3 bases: TGTGCCAGCAGCACCCGGGGCGGAGCCGATACGCAGTATTTT. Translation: CASSTRGGADTQYF. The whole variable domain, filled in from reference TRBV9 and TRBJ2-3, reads DSGVTQTPKHLITATGQRVTLRCSPRSGDLSVYWYQQSLDQGLQFLIQYYNGEERAKGNILERFSAQQFPDLHSELNLSSLELGDSALYFCASSTRGGADTQYFGPGTRLTVL.

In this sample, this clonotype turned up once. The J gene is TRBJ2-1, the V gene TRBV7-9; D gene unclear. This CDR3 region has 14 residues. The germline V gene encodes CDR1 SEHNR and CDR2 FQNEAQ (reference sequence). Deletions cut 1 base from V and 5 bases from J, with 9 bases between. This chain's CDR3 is CASSLGSLDNEQFF. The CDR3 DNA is TGTGCCAGCAGCTTAGGGTCGCTAGACAATGAGCAGTTCTTC.

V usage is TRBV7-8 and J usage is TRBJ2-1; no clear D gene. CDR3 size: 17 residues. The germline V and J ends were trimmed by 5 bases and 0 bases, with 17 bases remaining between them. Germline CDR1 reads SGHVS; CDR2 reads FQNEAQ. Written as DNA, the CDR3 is TGTGCCAGCAGCCCCCCCTTAGGCGGAAGCTCCTACAATGAGCAGTTCTTC. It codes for CASSPPLGGSSYNEQFF.

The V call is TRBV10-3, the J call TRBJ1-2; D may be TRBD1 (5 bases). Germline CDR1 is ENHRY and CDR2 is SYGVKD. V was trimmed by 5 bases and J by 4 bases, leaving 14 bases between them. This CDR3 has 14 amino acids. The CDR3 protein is CAISTTERGYGYTF. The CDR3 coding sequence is TGTGCCATCAGTACGACAGAGAGGGGCTATGGCTACACCTTC.

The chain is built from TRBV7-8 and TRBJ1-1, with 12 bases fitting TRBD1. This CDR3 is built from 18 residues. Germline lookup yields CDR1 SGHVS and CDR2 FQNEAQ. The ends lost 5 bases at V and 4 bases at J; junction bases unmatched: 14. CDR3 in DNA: TGTGCCAGCAGCACCCAGGGACAGGGGGCAAGAGGCGTCACTGAAGCTTTCTTT. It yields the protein CASSTQGQGARGVTEAFF.

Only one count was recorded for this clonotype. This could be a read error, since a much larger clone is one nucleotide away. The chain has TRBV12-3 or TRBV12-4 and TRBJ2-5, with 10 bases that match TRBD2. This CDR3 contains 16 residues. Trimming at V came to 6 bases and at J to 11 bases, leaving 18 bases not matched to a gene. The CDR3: CASSRRAGGTYNEQYF. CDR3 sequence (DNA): TGTGCCAGCAGCAGGCGAGCGGGAGGGACCTACAATGAGCAGTACTTC.

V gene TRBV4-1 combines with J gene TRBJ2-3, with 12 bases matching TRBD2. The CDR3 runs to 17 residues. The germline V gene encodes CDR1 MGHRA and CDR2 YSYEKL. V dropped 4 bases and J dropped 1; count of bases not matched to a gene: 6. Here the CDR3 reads CASSPRLAGARTDTQYF. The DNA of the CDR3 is TGCGCCAGCAGCCCCCGACTAGCGGGGGCCCGCACAGATACGCAGTATTTT.

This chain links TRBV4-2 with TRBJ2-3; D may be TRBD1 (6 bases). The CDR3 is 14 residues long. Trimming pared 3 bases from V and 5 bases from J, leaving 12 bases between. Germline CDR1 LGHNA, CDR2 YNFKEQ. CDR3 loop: CASSQAGAIDTQYF. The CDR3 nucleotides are TGTGCCAGCAGCCAGGCAGGGGCAATAGATACGCAGTATTTT.

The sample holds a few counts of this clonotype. The CDR3 here is CASSGDSKNQPQHF. In DNA form, the CDR3 reads TGTGCCAGCAGCGGCGACAGTAAGAATCAGCCCCAGCATTTT. This chain uses TRBV7-2 with TRBJ1-5, with a weak D call TRBD1 (5 bases). V shed 5 bases and J shed 4 bases, with 12 bases lying between them. Germline assignment: CDR1 SGHTA and CDR2 FQGNSA. There are 14 residues in the CDR3.

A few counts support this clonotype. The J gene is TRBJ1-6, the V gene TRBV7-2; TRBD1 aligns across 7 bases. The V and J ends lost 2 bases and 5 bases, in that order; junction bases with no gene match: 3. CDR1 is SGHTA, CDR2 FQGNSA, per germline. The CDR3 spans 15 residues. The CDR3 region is CASSLTGTDNSPLHF. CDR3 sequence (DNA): TGTGCCAGCAGCTTAACCGGGACAGATAATTCACCCCTCCACTTT.

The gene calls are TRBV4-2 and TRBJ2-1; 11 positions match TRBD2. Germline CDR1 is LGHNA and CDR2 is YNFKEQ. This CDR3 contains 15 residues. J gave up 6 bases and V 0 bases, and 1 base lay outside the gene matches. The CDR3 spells CASSQDSGGANEQFF. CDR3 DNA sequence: TGTGCCAGCAGCCAAGATAGCGGGGGGGCCAATGAGCAGTTCTTC.

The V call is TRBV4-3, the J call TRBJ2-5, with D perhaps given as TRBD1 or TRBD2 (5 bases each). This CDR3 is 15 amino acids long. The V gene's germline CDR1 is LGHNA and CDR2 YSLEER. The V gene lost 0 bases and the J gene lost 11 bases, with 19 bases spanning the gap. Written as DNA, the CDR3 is TGCGCCAGCAGCCAAGATTGGACTCCCCGAGGGGAGCAGTACTTC. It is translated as CASSQDWTPRGEQYF.